This TCR beta chain was retrieved from a study of blood T cells in healthy people across ages. Study overall: There was about one barcoded beta molecule captured by template switching per two T cells. Whole-study findings and limits: Donors of long life had a larger count of naive CD4+ cells and greater diversity than aged donors.

Trimming took off 6 bases at V and 4 bases at J, with 13 bases between the two ends. The germline CDR1 and CDR2 sequences are SQVTM and ANQGSEA. This CDR3 spans 13 amino acids. Combining a sample-barcoded 5' primer with a J-beta primer mix, a second PCR ran for roughly 6 to 12 cycles. TCRdb reprocessed the 5' RACE reads with MiXCR, giving one entry per CDR3 protein. The sample consists of under 950,000 distinct CDR3 sequences, approximately 21% of them appearing once. A remark on this clonotype: As yet, its antigen is unknown.

This chain uses TRBV29-1 with TRBJ1-5; D is undetermined. The receptor comes from a man aged 70 or older in good health. The sample taken for sequencing was blood. The CDR3 region is CSVGPDRNQPQHF. The CDR3 DNA is TGCAGCGTGGGCCCGGATCGGAATCAGCCCCAGCATTTT.